This T cell receptor beta chain was recovered during a study of blood T cells in healthy people across ages. Per-sample PBMC isolation yielded at least 7 million cells. This clonotype showed up just a few times. A sample-barcoded 5' primer and a J-beta primer mix were used in a second PCR of roughly 7 to 12 cycles. TCRdb ran MiXCR on the 5' RACE reads and lists one entry per CDR3 protein. The sample carries about 1.5 million distinct CDR3 sequences, roughly 43% recorded once. Trimming left V 5 bases short and J 4 bases short, with 20 bases between. The CDR3 extends over 15 amino acids. Germline V gene lookup returns CDR1 DFQATT and CDR2 SNEGSKA (reference sequence).

V gene TRBV20-1 combines with J gene TRBJ1-2, with D perhaps TRBD1 (5 bases). The clonotype comes from a woman aged 18-30 years in good health. The sequenced material came from blood. CDR3 loop: CSAPSPLFGGYGYTF. In nucleotides, the CDR3 is TGCAGTGCTCCCTCCCCATTATTCGGGGGCTATGGCTACACCTTC.